Listed here is a single TCR beta chain. Its target is not known. This sample was taken from a study of cytomegalovirus exposure and HLA in healthy donors. Study outcomes and limitations: There were some 150 TCR beta chains listed as cytomegalovirus-associated. High sensitivity and specificity were reportedly achieved when the classifier diagnosed cytomegalovirus status. Within the approximately 120 validation repertoires, first-cohort TCR clusters tended to co-occur, according to a later analysis. In vitro confirmation showed a few CMV-associated chains to be CMV antigen specific.

Profiled with immunoSEQ multiplex PCR; TCRdb holds only in-frame clones, not every one. This sample has 130,000 to 150,000 clones, with over 80% found just once. The CDR3 is made up of 13 amino acids. CDR1 and CDR2 (germline): SGHNT, YYREEE (reference sequence). The junction had 1 base not matched to a gene; V was cut back by 1 base and J by 5 bases. The source of this sequence is a woman aged 25 to 39 in good health and CMV-seropositive. The rearrangement uses TRBV5-4 and TRBJ2-3; TRBD2 matches 7 bases. The sample comprised PBMCs. The CDR3 here is CASSLRGEDTQYF. CDR3 sequence (DNA): TGTGCCAGCAGCTTGCGGGGGGAAGATACGCAGTATTTT.